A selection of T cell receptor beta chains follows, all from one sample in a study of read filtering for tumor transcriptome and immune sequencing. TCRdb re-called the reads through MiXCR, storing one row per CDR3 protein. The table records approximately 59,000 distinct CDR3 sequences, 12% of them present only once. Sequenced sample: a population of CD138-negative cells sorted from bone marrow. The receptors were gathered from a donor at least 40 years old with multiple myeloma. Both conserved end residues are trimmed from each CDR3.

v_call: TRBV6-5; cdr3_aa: ASSYREGQPRH
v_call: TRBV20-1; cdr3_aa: SARDFQGNNEQF
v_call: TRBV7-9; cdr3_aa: ASSLGGTNSYNEQF
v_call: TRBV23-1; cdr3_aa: ASSRERLNTEAF
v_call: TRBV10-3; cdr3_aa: ATQAGAARETQY
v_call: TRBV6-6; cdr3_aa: ASSYSRAANTGELF
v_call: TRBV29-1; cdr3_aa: SVPQVVTGELF
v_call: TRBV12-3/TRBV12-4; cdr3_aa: ASRKQGNNSPLH
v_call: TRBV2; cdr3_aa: ASSVGRANQPQH
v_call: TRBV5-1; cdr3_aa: ASRVGTSGGLDEQF
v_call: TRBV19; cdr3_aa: ASSMGQGTGELF
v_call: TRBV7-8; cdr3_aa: ASSLVGGSNTEAF
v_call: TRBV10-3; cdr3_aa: AISERQTTNYGYI
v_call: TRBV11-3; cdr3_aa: ASSLRGLGGNEQF
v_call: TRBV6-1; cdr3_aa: ASSTGWTEAF
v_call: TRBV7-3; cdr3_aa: ASSLTGGTGLQPQH
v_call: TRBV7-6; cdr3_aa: ASRLRTSETTDTQY
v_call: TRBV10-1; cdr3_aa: APKGKRGDYEQY
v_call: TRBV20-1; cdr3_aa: SADKRDPYEQY
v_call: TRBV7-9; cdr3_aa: ASSPTGNTIY
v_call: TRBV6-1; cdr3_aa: ASTTRKTGSKNIQY
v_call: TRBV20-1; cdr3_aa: SLSRGAQNIQY
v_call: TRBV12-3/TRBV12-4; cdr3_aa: ASSVLGTGGKMWGEAF
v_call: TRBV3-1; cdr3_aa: ASSQSLGGRFTEAF
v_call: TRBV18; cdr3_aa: ASSPAIGGDYGYT
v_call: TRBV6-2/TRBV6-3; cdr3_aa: ASSSSEDYGYT
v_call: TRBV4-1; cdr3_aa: ASSQGLSRSREQF
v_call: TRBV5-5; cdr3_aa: ASSSWSSLRQPQH
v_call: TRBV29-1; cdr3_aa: SVFRRGARFIYNEQF
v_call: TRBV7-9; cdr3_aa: ASSFEYRDRVAGANVLT
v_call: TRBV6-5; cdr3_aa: ASSYSRTLPEAF
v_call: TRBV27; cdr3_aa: ASRPGGARRELF
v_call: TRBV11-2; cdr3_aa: ASSPRVETQY
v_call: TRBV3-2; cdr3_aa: ASSHLTQGALAKNIQY
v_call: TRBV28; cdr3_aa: ASSPGQGGFRDEKLF
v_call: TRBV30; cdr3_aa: AWRQESNTGELF
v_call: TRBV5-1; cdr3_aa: ASSLVSGPNQPQH
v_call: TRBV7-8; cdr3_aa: ASTLWNEQF